The 27 T cell receptor beta chains reported below all come from one sample, sequenced in a study of regulatory T cells in long-lasting Graves disease. With iRepertoire HTBI primers and Arm-PCR of CDR3 regions, TCR beta libraries were built. TCRdb passed the multiplex PCR reads through MiXCR, listing each CDR3 protein once. The repertoire holds hundreds of thousands of distinct CDR3 sequences, roughly a sixth seen once, with 20% to 30% in the top ten. As to time point: newly diagnosed GD, antithyroid drugs for less than 3 months. RNA extracted from PBMCs served as the sequencing template. These data were likewise used in another study, on T cells in Graves' hyperthyroidism and ophthalmopathy.

This specimen consisted of peripheral blood mononuclear cells (PBMCs), obtained at new diagnosis, from a patient treated with antithyroid drugs. These receptors were obtained from a woman aged 40 to 65 with Graves disease.

This clonotype was counted only a few times. The V call is TRBV15, the J call TRBJ1-6; perhaps TRBD1 as D (5 bases). Germline-derived CDR1 and CDR2 are LNHNV and YYDKDF (reference sequence). CDR3 length: 17 residues. V was cut by 0 bases and J by 8 bases, with 17 bases left in between. The CDR3 sequence is CATSRDLGGGKYSPLHF. The CDR3 region has the DNA TGTGCCACCAGCAGAGATCTCGGTGGGGGGAAGTATTCACCCCTCCACTTT.

There are a few counts of this clonotype. This rearrangement joins TRBV6-2 or TRBV6-3 to TRBJ1-2; 7 nucleotides agree with TRBD1. Unmatched junction bases numbered 10, after V lost 2 bases and J lost 4 bases. Germline V gene data show CDR1 as MNHEY and CDR2 as SVGEGT. The length of the CDR3 is 16 residues. DNA for the CDR3: TGTGCCAGCAGTTACCCATCAGGGGGAGTCTCCTATGGCTACACCTTC. Translating it yields CASSYPSGGVSYGYTF.

The J gene is TRBJ2-7, the V gene TRBV5-6; D is ambiguous. V lost 2 bases to trimming and J lost 2 bases, with 8 bases between them. The germline V gene has CDR1 SGHDT and CDR2 YYEEEE. There are 13 residues in the CDR3. The CDR3 loop reads CASSFGVTYEQYF. DNA of the CDR3: TGTGCCAGCAGCTTTGGGGTAACCTACGAGCAGTACTTC.

V is TRBV15 and J is TRBJ1-6; the D gene is possibly TRBD1 (6 bases). Germline V gene lookup returns CDR1 LNHNV and CDR2 YYDKDF (reference sequence). The CDR3 runs 15 residues. Trimming took off 0 bases at V and 7 bases at J, with 10 bases between the two ends. The CDR3 here is CATSREGAGNSPLHF. The CDR3 DNA follows: TGTGCCACCAGCAGAGAGGGGGCGGGGAATTCACCCCTCCACTTT.

The chain is built from TRBV29-1 and TRBJ2-1; the match to TRBD2 covers 10 bases. Germline assignment: CDR1 SQVTM and CDR2 ANQGSEA. The CDR3 contains 16 residues. Trimming at V came to 6 bases and at J to 0 bases, leaving 8 bases not matched to a gene. The DNA for the CDR3 is TGCAGCGTCGCCGGGACTAGCGCTAGCTCCTACAATGAGCAGTTCTTC. Protein product: CSVAGTSASSYNEQFF.

This clonotype was observed a handful of times. This may be a read error, as it is one base from a much larger clone. The chain employs TRBV27 and TRBJ2-7; D remains unclear. The CDR3 consists of 18 residues. Trimming stripped 7 bases from V and 0 bases from J, with 25 bases between. Germline CDR1 MNHEY, CDR2 SMNVEV (reference sequence). The CDR3 loop reads CASTPPSPGPTYSYEQYF. The CDR3 nucleotides read TGTGCCAGCACCCCCCCATCCCCCGGGCCGACCTACTCCTACGAGCAGTACTTC.

This clonotype was counted at least ten times. This chain connects TRBV13 to TRBJ2-3; tentative D call: TRBD1 (6 bases). The V gene's germline CDR1 is PRHDT and CDR2 FYEKMQ (reference sequence). CDR3 length: 13 amino acids. Trimming removed 3 bases from V and 6 bases from J, with 10 bases in between. Written as DNA, the CDR3 is TGTGCCAGCAGCTTCGGAACAGGGGATACGCAGTATTTT. Protein product: CASSFGTGDTQYF.

The chain links TRBV20-1 to TRBJ1-1, with D hard to call. The V gene's germline CDR1 is DFQATT and CDR2 SNEGSKA (reference sequence). The CDR3 sequence is 12 residues long. Between the trimmed V and J ends, which lost 5 bases and 6 bases, there was a span of 13 bases. CDR3 protein: CSAETWVAEAFF. The DNA for the CDR3 is TGCAGTGCTGAAACATGGGTGGCTGAAGCTTTCTTT.

This clonotype was observed many times. V gene TRBV13 combines with J gene TRBJ2-7; the D gene is possibly TRBD1 (6 bases). The CDR3 runs to 14 residues. Germline assignment: CDR1 PRHDT and CDR2 FYEKMQ (reference sequence). Between the trimmed V and J ends, which lost 3 bases and 3 bases, there was a span of 12 bases. CDR3 protein: CASSLTETGYEQYF. The CDR3 DNA reads TGTGCCAGCAGCTTGACCGAGACAGGCTACGAGCAGTACTTC. The full variable domain, completed using reference TRBV13 and TRBJ2-7, is AAGVIQSPRHLIKEKRETATLKCYPIPRHDTVYWYQQGPGQDPQFLISFYEKMQSDKGSIPDRFSAQQFSDYHSELNMSSLELGDSALYFCASSLTETGYEQYFGPGTRLTVT.

The chain recombines TRBV12-3 or TRBV12-4 with TRBJ2-4; possibly TRBD2 for D (7 bases). The CDR3 is 15 amino acids. The germline V and J ends were trimmed by 1 base and 6 bases, with 13 bases remaining between them. CDR3 in DNA: TGTGCCAGCAGTTTAGAAGCAGGGGAGGGAAACATTCAGTACTTC. This gives the protein CASSLEAGEGNIQYF.

This clonotype occurred many times. V is TRBV6-1 and J is TRBJ1-6; TRBD1 aligns across 7 bases. Per the germline V gene, CDR1 is MNHNS and CDR2 is SASEGT. V lost 8 bases to trimming and J lost 10 bases; unmatched junction nucleotides: 14. This CDR3 comprises 15 residues. CDR3 loop: CASGTGTAVSSPLHF. For the CDR3, the DNA is TGTGCCAGCGGAACAGGGACAGCCGTTTCGTCACCCCTCCACTTT.

CDR3 DNA sequence: TGTGCCATCAGTGAGGCGGATAAGAACACCGGGGAGCTGTTTTTT. Translating gives CAISEADKNTGELFF. The chain employs TRBV10-3 and TRBJ2-2, with D unresolved. CDR1 and CDR2 from the germline V gene are ENHRY and SYGVKD. The CDR3 is 15 residues long. Trimming stripped 2 bases from V and 1 base from J, with 8 bases between.

In its sample, this clonotype was seen many times. CDR3 DNA sequence: TGTGCCAGCAGCCAAGATTTCAACTATGGCTACACCTTC. Amino acid sequence: CASSQDFNYGYTF. The V gene is TRBV3-1, the J gene TRBJ1-2, with D unresolved. The CDR3 loop spans 13 amino acids. In germline, CDR1 is LGHDT, CDR2 YNNKEL (reference sequence). The V gene lost 0 bases and the J gene lost 2 bases, with 4 bases spanning the gap.

This clonotype was seen at least ten times. The chain carries TRBV6-1 and TRBJ2-3; 10 positions agree with TRBD2. The length of the CDR3 is 16 residues. CDR1 and CDR2 from the germline V gene are MNHNS and SASEGT. The junction had 8 bases not matched to a gene; V was cut back by 6 bases and J by 2 bases. In DNA, the CDR3 is TGTGCCAGCAGCGCCAGTAGCGGGGGGCTCACAGATACGCAGTATTTT. Protein: CASSASSGGLTDTQYF.

At least ten counts were recorded for this clonotype. The J gene is TRBJ2-1, the V gene TRBV7-8; the D gene could be TRBD1 or TRBD2 (5 bases each). Trimming stripped 0 bases from V and 7 bases from J, with 16 bases between. The germline CDR1 and CDR2 sequences are SGHVS and FQNEAQ. This CDR3 region has 16 residues. CDR3 sequence (DNA): TGTGCCAGCAGCTTAGCCCGGACACTAGGGATGAATGAGCAGTTCTTC. Translating it yields CASSLARTLGMNEQFF.

This clonotype was recorded many times. This sequence joins TRBV18 and TRBJ2-7, with D possibly matching TRBD1 (6 bases). The length of the CDR3 is 13 residues. The ends were cut back, 3 bases at V and 4 bases at J, with 10 bases in the middle. CDR1 is KGHSH, CDR2 LQKENI, per germline. The CDR3: CASSPQGRYEQYF. For the CDR3, the DNA is TGTGCCAGCTCACCGCAGGGGAGATACGAGCAGTACTTC.

Comment on this clonotype: A much larger clone lies one base from this, so it may be a read error. The V call is TRBV20-1, the J call TRBJ2-1, with 10 bases lining up with TRBD2. Looked up from germline, CDR1 is DFQATT and CDR2 is SNEGSKA (reference sequence). The CDR3 totals 15 residues. V gave up 8 bases and J gave up 3 bases; unmatched junction bases: 10. The CDR3 region is CSTTILAGIYNEQFF. The CDR3 DNA reads as TGCAGTACGACTATACTAGCGGGAATCTACAATGAGCAGTTCTTC.

Ten or more counts support this clonotype. The rearrangement joins TRBV7-9 to TRBJ1-5, with D tentatively TRBD1 (6 bases). The CDR3 has 14 amino acids. Trimming stripped 3 bases from V and 2 bases from J, with 8 bases between. CDR1 and CDR2 from the germline V gene are SEHNR and FQNEAQ (reference sequence). CDR3 amino acids: CASSFPGGNQPQHF. The CDR3, as DNA: TGTGCCAGCAGCTTCCCAGGGGGCAATCAGCCCCAGCATTTT.

This clonotype was seen ten or more times. The chain employs TRBV7-2 and TRBJ2-1, with 10 bases matching TRBD2. This CDR3 has 14 residues. CDR1 and CDR2 (germline): SGHTA, FQGNSA. V lost 4 bases to trimming and J lost 12 bases; unmatched junction nucleotides: 9. The CDR3 here is CASSSGLAGEGQFF. The CDR3 region has the DNA TGTGCCAGCAGCTCAGGGCTAGCGGGGGAAGGGCAGTTCTTC.

This clonotype was detected ten times or more. The CDR3: CASRESGGEYNEQFF. DNA for the CDR3: TGTGCCAGCAGGGAAAGCGGGGGGGAATACAATGAGCAGTTCTTC. The genes are TRBV12-3 or TRBV12-4 and TRBJ2-1, with 10 bases lining up with TRBD2. V dropped 6 bases and J dropped 4; count of bases not matched to a gene: 6. The CDR3 spans 15 residues.

There are a few counts of this clonotype. The gene calls are TRBV6-5 and TRBJ2-7, with 11 positions matching TRBD2. V lost 0 bases and J lost 2; bases outside the gene matches: 0. This CDR3 has 15 amino acids. In germline, CDR1 is MNHEY, CDR2 SVGAGI. CDR3 bases: TGTGCCAGCAGTTACTCGACTAGCGGGGCCTACGAGCAGTACTTC. This gives the protein CASSYSTSGAYEQYF.

V gene TRBV9 combines with J gene TRBJ1-3; D gene unclear. The germline V gene encodes CDR1 SGDLS and CDR2 YYNGEE. V lost 0 bases, J lost 1 base, and 5 bases lay in between. This CDR3 region has 14 residues. The CDR3 here is CASSVGQSGNTIYF. The CDR3 DNA sequence: TGTGCCAGCAGCGTAGGGCAGTCTGGAAACACCATATATTTT.

The sample holds many counts of this clonotype. The CDR3 spells CSARVDTGQPQHF. For the CDR3, the DNA is TGCAGTGCTAGAGTTGATACAGGGCAGCCCCAGCATTTT. The chain couples TRBV20-1 to TRBJ1-5, with D possibly matching TRBD1 (6 bases). Germline loops: CDR1 DFQATT, CDR2 SNEGSKA (reference sequence). V was pared by 1 base and J by 7 bases, with 11 bases between. This CDR3 has 13 amino acids.

This clonotype was found many times. The gene calls are TRBV6-1 and TRBJ2-7; D possibly matches TRBD1 or TRBD2 (5 bases each). This CDR3 has 13 residues. In germline, CDR1 is MNHNS, CDR2 SASEGT. V lost 4 bases, J lost 6 bases, and 13 bases lay in between. The CDR3 is CASSVVRDVEQYF. The CDR3 region has the DNA TGTGCCAGCAGTGTTGTAAGGGACGTCGAGCAGTACTTC.

This clonotype appeared a few times. The chain carries TRBV7-3 and TRBJ2-5, with 14 bases lining up with TRBD2. This CDR3 is 19 amino acids long. Germline V gene sequence: CDR1 SGHTA, CDR2 FQGTGA. The V gene end was trimmed by 5 bases and the J gene end by 4 bases; junction bases not matched to a gene: 15. The CDR3 loop reads CASSPARTSGGPDRETQYF. The CDR3 DNA follows: TGTGCCAGCAGCCCTGCCCGGACTAGCGGGGGGCCCGATCGAGAGACCCAGTACTTC.

This chain connects TRBV2 to TRBJ1-1; 8 positions agree with TRBD1. The germline gives CDR1 SNHLY, CDR2 FYNNEI. There are 14 residues in the CDR3. V was clipped by 6 bases and J by 5 bases; unmatched bases: 8. The CDR3 DNA reads TGTGCCAGCAGACCCACAGGGGGGAGGACTGAAGCTTTCTTT. Protein: CASRPTGGRTEAFF.

This clonotype was seen many times. The chain has TRBV5-1 and TRBJ1-1; D possibly corresponds to TRBD1 (5 bases). V was shortened by 3 bases and J by 0 bases, with 12 bases between the two germline ends. CDR1 and CDR2 from the germline V gene are SGHRS and YFSETQ. The CDR3 is 15 residues long. Written as DNA, the CDR3 is TGCGCCAGCAGCTCAGGGATGCAAATGAACACTGAAGCTTTCTTT. Translated, it gives CASSSGMQMNTEAFF.